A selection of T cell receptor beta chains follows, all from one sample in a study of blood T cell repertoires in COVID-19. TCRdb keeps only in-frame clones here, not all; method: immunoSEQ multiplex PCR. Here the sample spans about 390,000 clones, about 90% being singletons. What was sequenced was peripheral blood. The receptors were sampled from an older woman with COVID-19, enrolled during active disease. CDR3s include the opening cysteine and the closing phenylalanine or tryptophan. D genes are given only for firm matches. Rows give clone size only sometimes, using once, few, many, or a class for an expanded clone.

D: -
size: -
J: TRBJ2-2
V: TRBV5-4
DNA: TGTGCCAGCAGCCCGGCCGGGGGGAACACCGGGGAGCTGTTTTTT
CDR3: CASSPAGGNTGELFF

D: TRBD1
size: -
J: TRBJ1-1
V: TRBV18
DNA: TGTGCCAGCTCACCACCGTCCGGACAGGGTAACACTGAAGCTTTCTTT
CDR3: CASSPPSGQGNTEAFF

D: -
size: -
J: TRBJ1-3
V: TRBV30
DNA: TGTGCCTGGAGTTATCCCGGGTCTCGGAGCGGCACCATATATTTT
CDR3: CAWSYPGSRSGTIYF

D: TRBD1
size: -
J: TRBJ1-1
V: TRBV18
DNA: TGTGCCAGCTCACCCCTACTAGCAGGGGGAAACACTGAAGCTTTCTTT
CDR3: CASSPLLAGGNTEAFF

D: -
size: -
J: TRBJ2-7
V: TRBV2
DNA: TGTGCCAGCAGTGCCCTCGGACAGTCCTACGAGCAGTACTTC
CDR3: CASSALGQSYEQYF

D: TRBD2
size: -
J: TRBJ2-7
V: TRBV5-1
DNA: TGCGCCAGCAGCCGAACTAGCGGGGAATTCCGCAACGAGCAGTACTTC
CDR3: CASSRTSGEFRNEQYF

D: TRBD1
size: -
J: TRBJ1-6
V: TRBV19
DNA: TGTGCCAGTAGTATCCGACAGGGACGATATAATTCACCCCTCCACTTT
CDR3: CASSIRQGRYNSPLHF

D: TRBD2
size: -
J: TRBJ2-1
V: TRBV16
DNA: TGTGCCAGCAGCCAGGGGACTAGCGGTAGCTACAATGAGCAGTTCTTC
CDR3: CASSQGTSGSYNEQFF

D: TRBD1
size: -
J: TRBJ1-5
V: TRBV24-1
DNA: TGTGCCACCAGTGATAAAACAGGGGAAGTTCAGCCCCAGCATTTT
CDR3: CATSDKTGEVQPQHF

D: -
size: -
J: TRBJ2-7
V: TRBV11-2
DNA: TGTGCCAGCAGCTTAGGCCGGTACGACTACGAGCAGTACTTC
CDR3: CASSLGRYDYEQYF

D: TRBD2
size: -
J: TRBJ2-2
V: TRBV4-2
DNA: TGTGCCAGCAGCCAAAAGCGGGGCGCGAACACCGGGGAGCTGTTTTTT
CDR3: CASSQKRGANTGELFF

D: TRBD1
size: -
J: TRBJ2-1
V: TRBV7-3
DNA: TGTGCCAGCAGCCCAGGCCCCAGCGGACAGGGATCATACAATGAGCAGTTCTTC
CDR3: CASSPGPSGQGSYNEQFF

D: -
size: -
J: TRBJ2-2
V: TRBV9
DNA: TGTGCCAGCACCAAGAGGTCCCAACTCACCGGGGAGCTGTTTTTT
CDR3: CASTKRSQLTGELFF

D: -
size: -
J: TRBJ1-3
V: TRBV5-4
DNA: TGTGCCAGCAGCACCACAGGGTCTGGAAACACCATATATTTT
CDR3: CASSTTGSGNTIYF

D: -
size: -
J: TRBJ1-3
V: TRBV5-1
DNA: TGCGCCAGCAGCTTAGGGGGATCGGACGGAAACACCATATATTTT
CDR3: CASSLGGSDGNTIYF

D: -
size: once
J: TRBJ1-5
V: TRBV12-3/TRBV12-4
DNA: TGTGCCAGCAGTCTAATCGTCAATCAGCCCCAGCATTTT
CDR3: CASSLIVNQPQHF

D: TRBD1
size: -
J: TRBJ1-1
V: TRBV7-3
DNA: TGTGCCAGCAGCTTATTGTCAGGGGGTAGCACTGAAGCTTTCTTT
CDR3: CASSLLSGGSTEAFF

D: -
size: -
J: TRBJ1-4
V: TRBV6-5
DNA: TGTGCCAGCAGTACGACTCGAACAGGGAGAGGGAGACTGTTTTTT
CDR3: CASSTTRTGRGRLFF

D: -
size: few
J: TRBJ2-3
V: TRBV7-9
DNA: TGTGCCAGCAGCCCTCCCTTGGGGGGTGGAGATACGCAGTATTTT
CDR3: CASSPPLGGGDTQYF

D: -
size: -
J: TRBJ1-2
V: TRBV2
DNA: TGTGCCAGCAACTTAAGAGACAGCTATGGCTACACCTTC
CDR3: CASNLRDSYGYTF

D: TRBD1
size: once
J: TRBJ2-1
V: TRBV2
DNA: TGTGCCAGCAGTCTACAGGGGGCGCGATCAAATGAGCAGTTCTTC
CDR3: CASSLQGARSNEQFF

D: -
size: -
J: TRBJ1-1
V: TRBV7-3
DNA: TGTGCCAGCAGCTTAACGTCGGCGGCTGAAGCTTTCTTT
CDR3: CASSLTSAAEAFF

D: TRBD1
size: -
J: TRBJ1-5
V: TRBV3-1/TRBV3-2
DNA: TGTGCCAGCAGCCATGCCGCAGGGGGGCACAGGGAGCCCCAGCATTTT
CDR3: CASSHAAGGHREPQHF

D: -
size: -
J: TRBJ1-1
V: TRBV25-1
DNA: TGTGCCAGCAGGCGGAACGGCTACACTGAAGCTTTCTTT
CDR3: CASRRNGYTEAFF

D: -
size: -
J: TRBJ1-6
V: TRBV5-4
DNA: TGTGCCAGCAGCTTCGCCATGGGGGGAAATTCACCCCTCCACTTT
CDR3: CASSFAMGGNSPLHF

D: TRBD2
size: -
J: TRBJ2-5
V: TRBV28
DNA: TGTGCCAGCAGTTGGCCTAGCGGGGAGTACCAAGAGACCCAGTACTTC
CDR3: CASSWPSGEYQETQYF

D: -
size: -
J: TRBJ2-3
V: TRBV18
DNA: TGTGCCAGCTCACCCTTAGGAGCTAGTTACCCAGATACGCAGTATTTT
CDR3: CASSPLGASYPDTQYF

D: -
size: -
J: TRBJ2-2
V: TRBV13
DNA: TGTGCCAGCAGCCTCAAGGCCAGGTTACAGGTCACCGGGGAGCTGTTTTTT
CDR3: CASSLKARLQVTGELFF

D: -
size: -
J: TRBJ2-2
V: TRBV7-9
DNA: TGTGCCAGCAGCCGCGGGACTGGGTCGAACACCGGGGAGCTGTTTTTT
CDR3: CASSRGTGSNTGELFF

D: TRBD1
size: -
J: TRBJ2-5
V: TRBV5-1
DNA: TGCGCCAGCAGCGGTACCGGGACAGGGGTTGGAGAGACCCAGTACTTC
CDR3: CASSGTGTGVGETQYF

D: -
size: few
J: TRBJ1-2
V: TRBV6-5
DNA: TGTGCCACCATAACGGGGTATGGCTACACCTTC
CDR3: CATITGYGYTF

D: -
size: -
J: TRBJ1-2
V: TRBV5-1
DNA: TGCGCCAGCAGCTTGGGTGGGCAGGGGAATGGCTACACCTTC
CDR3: CASSLGGQGNGYTF

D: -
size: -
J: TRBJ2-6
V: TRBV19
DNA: TGTGCCAGTAGTATTTCGGACTTCTCTGGGGCCAACGTCCTGACTTTC
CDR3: CASSISDFSGANVLTF

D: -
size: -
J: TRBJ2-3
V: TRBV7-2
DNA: TGTGCCAGCAGCTTATCCCCGGGGAGAGATACGCAGTATTTT
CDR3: CASSLSPGRDTQYF

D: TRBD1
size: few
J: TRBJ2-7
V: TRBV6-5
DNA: TGTGCCAGCCGAGGACAGGGACTCTACGAGCAGTACTTC
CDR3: CASRGQGLYEQYF

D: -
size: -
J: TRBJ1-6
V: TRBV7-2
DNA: TGTGCCAGCAGCTTCCTCAGGGGCGGGGGTAATTCACCCCTCCACTTT
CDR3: CASSFLRGGGNSPLHF

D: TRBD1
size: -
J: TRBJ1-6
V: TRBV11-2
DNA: TGTGCCAGCAGCTTCGACAGGGGGGCCAATAATTCACCCCTCCACTTT
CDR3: CASSFDRGANNSPLHF

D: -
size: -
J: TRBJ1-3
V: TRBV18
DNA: TGTGCCAGCTCACCACCCGGTACTACGGGAAACACCATATATTTT
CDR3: CASSPPGTTGNTIYF

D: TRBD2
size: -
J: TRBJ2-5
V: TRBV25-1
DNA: TGTGCCAGCAGTGAATTAGGGCGGGGGGGCCGCCAAGAGACCCAGTACTTC
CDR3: CASSELGRGGRQETQYF

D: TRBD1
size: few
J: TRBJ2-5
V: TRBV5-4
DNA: TGTGCCAGCAGCTTAAGAGGGGGCGCAATGGAGACCCAGTACTTC
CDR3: CASSLRGGAMETQYF

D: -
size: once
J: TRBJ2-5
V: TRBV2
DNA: TGTGCCAGCAGGGCAGAGCTGGCGACCAGGGAGACCCAGTACTTC
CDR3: CASRAELATRETQYF

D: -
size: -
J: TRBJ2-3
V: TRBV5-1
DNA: TGCGCCAGCAGCTTGTATGCGGGTGTCACAGATACGCAGTATTTT
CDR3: CASSLYAGVTDTQYF